The clone carrying this TCR beta chain was recorded a few times. Antigen: not known. This sample was taken from a study of radiotherapy plus CTLA-4 blockade in lung cancer. Study-wide background: Objective response rate was 18%; disease control rate, approximately 33%.

Study conclusions and caveats: Tumor-origin TCR clones grew in blood after radiotherapy plus ipilimumab.

The CDR3 is 14 residues long. Trimming took 2 bases from V and 5 from J, leaving 11 bases between them. Each patient with chemo-refractory metastatic non-small-cell lung cancer was treated with focal radiation plus CTLA-4 blockade using ipilimumab. Sequenced by immunoSEQ multiplex PCR; TCRdb stores in-frame clones only, minus some. In the table there are some 38,000 clones, 70% to 80% of which are singletons. V usage is TRBV5-3 and J usage is TRBJ1-3; D is unresolved. TRBV5-3 is an ORF, and what it does is uncertain. The clonotype was recovered from a human donor with non-small cell lung cancer who had stable disease on radiotherapy plus ipilimumab. The specimen was peripheral blood, collected from a patient treated with radiotherapy plus ipilimumab. CDR3 sequence reads: CARSFMGQRNTIYF. CDR3 coding DNA: TGTGCCAGAAGCTTTATGGGTCAACGAAACACCATATATTTT.